This entry concerns a single TCR beta chain. Its target is not known. The sample comes from a study of T cell responses to AZD1222 COVID-19 vaccine. Study-wide points: The peak T cell response came first, and repertoires were sampled only after it.

Here immunoSEQ multiplex PCR was the method, and the copy in TCRdb shows in-frame clones only, minus some. The sample consists of 120,000 to 150,000 clones, roughly 89% of them appearing once. The CDR3 is 15 amino acids. V lost 2 bases to trimming and J lost 2 bases, with 12 bases between them. Germline assignment: CDR1 MNHEY and CDR2 SVGAGI. The clonotype comes from an adult who received the AZD1222 COVID-19 vaccine. The sequences come from peripheral blood, collected 28 days after the second AZD1222 dose. The J gene is TRBJ1-2, the V gene TRBV6-5, with D tentatively TRBD1 (5 bases). The CDR3 sequence is CASSYGALGNYGYTF. The CDR3 coding sequence is TGTGCCAGCAGTTACGGGGCCCTGGGAAACTATGGCTACACCTTC.